The clone carrying this TCR beta chain is categorized as medium-sized. As yet, its antigen is unknown. The germline CDR1 and CDR2 sequences are SGHVS and FNYEAQ. Trimming removed 5 bases from V and 4 bases from J, with 17 bases in between. CDR3 length: 16 residues. BIOMED2 TRB-A/B primer pools were used in multiplex TRB PCR. Each CDR3 protein gets one entry after TCRdb re-called the multiplex PCR reads with MiXCR. Seen here are some 5,000 distinct CDR3 sequences, about a fifth observed once, and the top ten hold 3% to 4%. The sample originates from a study of T and B cells in COVID-19 patients. Blood genomic DNA input for TRB amplification was roughly 230-550 ng. Notes on the study in general: Blood from mildly ill patients while symptomatic, and early samples from severe cases, were scarce. The recovered cohort had 2,300 or so exclusive TCR clusters, including approximately 31 low generation probability clusters.

The receptor was derived from a human donor with active COVID-19. This chain uses TRBV7-6 with TRBJ2-2, with D perhaps matching TRBD1 (6 bases). Sample: blood. The DNA of the CDR3 is TGTGCCAGCAGCGCTCAACAGGGTGGTAGCACCGGGGAGCTGTTTTTT. Its protein is CASSAQQGGSTGELFF. The full variable domain, completed using reference TRBV7-6 and TRBJ2-2, is GAGVSQSPRYKVTKRGQDVALRCDPISGHVSLYWYRQALGQGPEFLTYFNYEAQQDKSGLPNDRFSAERPEGSISTLTIQRTEQRDSAMYRCASSAQQGGSTGELFFGEGSRLTVL.